This TCR beta chain was found in a study of immune cell composition in non-small cell lung cancer (dated by TCRdb to the late 2010s). For the wider study: To assign histologic subtype, which was mostly lung adenocarcinoma or squamous cell carcinoma, H&E was combined with p63, CK5, Napsin A and TTF-1 immunohistochemistry. The subtype comparisons left out four tumour specimens with TCR-beta data because those specimens were rare histological subtypes. Using Adaptive Biotechnologies, the researchers ran TCR-beta sequencing on approximately 36 paired NSCLC tumour and non-adjacent lung specimens, along with 20 to 30 tumour-only specimens. For supplementary cohort #1, made up of more than eight lung adenocarcinoma cases, paired tumour/lung TCR-beta sequencing was done and TIL populations were generated so that tumour reactivity could be assessed.

A two-step multiplex PCR was used to amplify TCR-beta CDR3 regions from genomic DNA, and Illumina-compatible adaptors were added in the second step. TCR-beta immunosequencing was carried out on an Illumina platform through the commercial immunoSEQ service. The authors processed their data as follows. Two measures summarised the repertoires: productive clonality, and Top 10 Clones, meaning the percentage of T-cell templates coming from the ten most frequent sequences. Productive clonality ranged from 0 to 1, with 1 indicating a monoclonal population. Tumour-associated clones were defined as sequences comprising at least 0.1% of tumour T-cell templates but absent from matched non-adjacent lung, identified via log10 scatter plots. Student's t-tests were used for two-group comparisons, ANOVA was used for stages, and linear regression was used for relationships, with analyses conducted in GraphPad Prism7 and R. TCRdb mirrors the immuneACCESS table, restricted to in-frame sequences. Some clones are absent from its copies; in checked studies, under half trace to an unresolved V gene, and the reason for the others is unknown. The V and J calls and clone size were taken over from that table, and D and trimming were inferred from the DNA. For this sample the table gives about 2,100 clones, of which roughly 81% were detected only once. About 23% of the sample rests with the top ten.

From the cysteine through the phenylalanine, the CDR3 covers 16 amino acids. CDR3 DNA only is kept here, 48 bases in frame from base 1. CDR1 SEHNR and CDR2 FQNEAQ were looked up in the germline V gene (reference sequence). V is pared back by 3 bases and J by 3 bases, with 14 bases lying between the germline termini. The paper as a whole reports these results and caveats: Across some ten adenocarcinoma cases, TIL tumour reactivity correlated strongly with maximal tumour-associated clone frequency but not with overall clonality. No significant correlation was found between tumour TCR-beta clonality and smoking pack-years. The reactivity cohort was only approximately 9 cases, and tumour-reactive clones were not shown to share sequences with the dominant in vivo tumour-associated clones. Tumour-associated clones >0.5% were found in nearly half of NSCLC cases, namely in approximately 36% of adenocarcinomas versus about 77% of squamous carcinomas. Top 10 clone scores and productive clonality were significantly higher in lung squamous cell carcinoma than in lung adenocarcinoma tumours.

Genomic DNA was extracted with the QIAamp DNA kit from frozen aliquots of unsorted single-cell suspensions. Tumour samples were surgically resected non-small cell lung cancer tissue. Tissues were received within 2 hours of resection and processed immediately into single-cell suspensions. Tissue was broken up mechanically, digested enzymatically with DNase I, collagenase I and hyaluronidase for under 35 minutes at 37 degrees C, and then filtered and RBC-lysed. Comments on this clone: No antigen is known for it. There are no base qualities to consult, and no much larger clone falls within one base.

The rearrangement joined TRBV7-9 to TRBJ2-2, with the D gene call left open. The receptor's source is a human donor with non-small cell lung cancer. Sequenced material: lung tumor tissue. The base sequence is TGTGCCAGCAGCTTTCGGGTTAGGCGATACACCGGGGAGCTGTTTTTT. It translates to CASSFRVRRYTGELFF. The entire variable domain, with the stretches around the CDR3 drawn from the reference TRBV7-9 and TRBJ2-2 proteins, is DTGVSQNPRHKITKRGQNVTFRCDPISEHNRLYWYRQTLGQGPEFLTYFQNEAQLEKSRLLSDRFSAERPKGSFSTLEIQRTEQGDSAMYLCASSFRVRRYTGELFFGEGSRLTVL.